Shown below are 22 T cell receptor beta chains from a single sample sequenced in a study of blood T cell repertoires in COVID-19 (TCRdb year 2020). Library preparation was by the immunoSEQ multiplex PCR assay. TCRdb stores this immuneACCESS table with in-frame sequences only. Part of the clones is absent; in the studies checked, under half of the shortfall reflects unresolved V genes, and no reason is known for the rest. The sample table records 290,000 or so clones; 85% to 90% of these occur just once. The ten largest make up approximately 4% of the sample. The sequencing sample was made of PBMCs or T cells enriched from blood (not recorded which). These receptors originate from a woman between 18 and 29 years old with acute COVID-19.

Turning to this clone: The sample holds other DNA sequences that translate to the same CDR3. The chain links TRBV29-1 to TRBJ1-2; perhaps TRBD1 as D (5 bases). Germline CDR1 and CDR2: SQVTM and ANQGSEA. This CDR3 is 11 amino acids long. V lost 6 bases and J lost 4, with 9 bases in between. The DNA of the CDR3 is TGCAGCGTCAGGGTAGGCTATGGCTACACCTTC. This sequence encodes CSVRVGYGYTF.

This clone has a handful of counts. The J gene is TRBJ2-2, the V gene TRBV19, with D possibly TRBD2 on 7 matching bases. V lost 10 bases to trimming and J lost 1 base, with 19 bases between them. This CDR3 is built from 16 residues. CDR1 LNHDA and CDR2 SQIVND come from the germline V gene (reference sequence). The CDR3, as DNA: TGTGCCACTAAGGGGGGCGGGAGCGGGAACACCGGGGAGCTGTTTTTT. This codes for CATKGGGSGNTGELFF.

The chain links TRBV7-9 to TRBJ1-2; tentatively, D is TRBD1 (6 bases). Germline CDR1 and CDR2: SEHNR and FQNEAQ (reference sequence). Trimming stripped 5 bases from V and 1 base from J, with 11 bases between. This CDR3 has 14 residues. CDR3: CASSLGQFNYGYTF. DNA for the CDR3: TGTGCCAGCAGCCTCGGACAGTTTAACTATGGCTACACCTTC.

V gene TRBV11-3 combines with J gene TRBJ1-1; 8 bases are a match to TRBD1. CDR1 and CDR2 (germline): SGHNT, YENEEA. V lost 2 bases and J lost 4; bases outside the gene matches: 0. CDR3 length: 13 amino acids. CDR3 region: CASSLTGGTEAFF. In nucleotides, the CDR3 is TGTGCCAGCAGCTTAACAGGGGGCACTGAAGCTTTCTTT. The entire variable domain, with the rest obtained from reference TRBV11-3 and TRBJ1-1, is as follows: EAGVVQSPRYKIIEKKQPVAFWCNPISGHNTLYWYLQNLGQGPELLIRYENEEAVDDSQLPKDRFSAERLKGVDSTLKIQPAELGDSAVYLCASSLTGGTEAFFGQGTRLTVV.

For this clone: Other DNA variants within this sample encode the same CDR3. The J gene is TRBJ1-5, the V gene TRBV7-9; weak D call: TRBD1 (6 bases). Between the trimmed V and J ends, which lost 1 base and 2 bases, there was a span of 6 bases. The CDR3 runs 14 residues. Germline V gene sequence: CDR1 SEHNR, CDR2 FQNEAQ (reference sequence). CDR3 in amino acids: CASSLDRGNQPQHF. Here the CDR3 DNA reads TGTGCCAGCAGCTTAGACAGGGGCAATCAGCCCCAGCATTTT.

The rearrangement links TRBV9 to TRBJ1-2, with D hard to call. Between the trimmed V and J ends, which lost 3 bases and 8 bases, there was a span of 26 bases. The CDR3 is 17 residues long. Germline V gives CDR1 SGDLS, CDR2 YYNGEE. In DNA, the CDR3 is TGTGCCAGCAGCGCCCTCATTGGCGGCGGTCTGGCCAGAGGCTACACCTTC. Translation gives CASSALIGGGLARGYTF.

The chain carries TRBV5-1 and TRBJ1-5; 7 nucleotides align to TRBD1. Germline values: CDR1 SGHRS, CDR2 YFSETQ. The CDR3 loop spans 15 amino acids. The J segment lost 1 base and the V segment lost 4 bases, leaving 5 bases of the junction unmatched. CDR3: CASSETGPSNQPQHF. CDR3 nucleotides: TGCGCCAGCAGCGAGACAGGGCCAAGCAATCAGCCCCAGCATTTT.

The chain joins TRBV28 to TRBJ2-1; D remains unclear. Trimming cost V 6 bases and J 9 bases, with 12 bases left between them. This CDR3 has 12 residues. Germline lookup yields CDR1 MDHEN and CDR2 SYDVKM. The CDR3: CASRPLYTEQFF. CDR3 in DNA: TGTGCCAGCAGACCTCTATATACTGAGCAGTTCTTC.

The chain uses TRBV3-1 (or the pseudogene TRBV3-2) and TRBJ1-4; no definite D call. V was shortened by 1 base and J by 7 bases, with 16 bases between the two germline ends. This CDR3 is 16 amino acids long. Germline CDR1 and CDR2: LGHDT and YNNKEL (reference sequence). The CDR3 spells CASSQVPRGGGEKLFF. CDR3 bases: TGTGCCAGCAGCCAAGTGCCCCGAGGAGGTGGTGAAAAACTGTTTTTT.

V and J are TRBV18 and TRBJ1-4; possible D gene TRBD1, 6 bases. The CDR3 is 15 amino acids. Germline V gene sequence: CDR1 KGHSH, CDR2 LQKENI. Trimming cost V 2 bases and J 4 bases, with 11 bases left between them. CDR3 residues: CASSPWAGDNEKLFF. The CDR3 nucleotides read TGTGCCAGCTCACCATGGGCAGGGGATAATGAAAAACTGTTTTTT.

The V call is TRBV2, the J call TRBJ2-4, with 8 bases lining up with TRBD1. Per the germline V gene, CDR1 is SNHLY and CDR2 is FYNNEI. This CDR3 region has 13 residues. Losses at the gene ends were 6 bases for V and 9 bases for J; bases not matched to a gene: 7. CDR3 in amino acids: CASRDGQGGIQYF. The CDR3 bases are TGTGCCAGCAGGGATGGACAGGGAGGCATTCAGTACTTC.

The J gene is TRBJ1-1, the V gene TRBV7-2, with D tentatively TRBD1 (6 bases). The CDR3 contains 14 residues. V lost 0 bases to trimming and J lost 5 bases, with 10 bases between them. CDR1 is SGHTA, CDR2 FQGNSA, per germline. CDR3 protein: CASSLASDRTEAFF. The CDR3 region has the DNA TGTGCCAGCAGCTTAGCGTCGGACAGAACTGAAGCTTTCTTT. Combining the CDR3 with reference TRBV7-2 and TRBJ1-1 gives the whole variable domain GAGVSQSPSNKVTEKGKDVELRCDPISGHTALYWYRQSLGQGLEFLIYFQGNSAPDKSGLPSDRFSAERTGGSVSTLTIQRTQQEDSAVYLCASSLASDRTEAFFGQGTRLTVV.

As DNA, the CDR3 is TGTGCCATCATGCTTGGGATAGGACAGGGGAACACTGAAGCTTTCTTT. Its protein product is CAIMLGIGQGNTEAFF. The chain is built from TRBV10-3 and TRBJ1-1, with 8 positions matching TRBD1. The V gene end was trimmed by 7 bases and the J gene end by 1 base; junction bases not matched to a gene: 11. From germline, CDR1 is ENHRY and CDR2 SYGVKD. This CDR3 region has 16 residues.

The J gene is TRBJ1-5, the V gene TRBV10-3; a possible D gene is TRBD1 (5 bases). V lost 3 bases to trimming and J lost 2 bases, with 11 bases between them. Looked up from germline, CDR1 is ENHRY and CDR2 is SYGVKD. This CDR3 comprises 15 residues. In DNA, the CDR3 is TGTGCCATCAGTGACGGGGGAAGAGGCAATCAGCCCCAGCATTTT. As protein: CAISDGGRGNQPQHF.

This clone was observed once. V and J are TRBV29-1 and TRBJ1-6; TRBD1 might be the D (5 bases). The CDR3 totals 16 residues. V was shortened by 5 bases and J by 8 bases, with 22 bases between the two germline ends. Germline lookup yields CDR1 SQVTM and CDR2 ANQGSEA. CDR3 sequence reads: CSVQVRDSEGYSPLHF. The CDR3 DNA sequence: TGCAGCGTTCAAGTCCGGGACTCAGAGGGGTATTCACCCCTCCACTTT.

This chain uses TRBV29-1 with TRBJ1-1; D possibly corresponds to TRBD1 (6 bases). The length of the CDR3 is 13 residues. Germline V lookup: CDR1 SQVTM, CDR2 ANQGSEA. CDR3 nucleotides: TGCTCCGGGGGGCAGGACTCGAACACTGAAGCTTTCTTT. It translates to CSGGQDSNTEAFF.

The J gene is TRBJ2-3, the V gene TRBV7-3, with 7 bases identical to TRBD2. The CDR3 is 14 residues long. Germline CDR1 and CDR2: SGHTA and FQGTGA. The V segment lost 5 bases and the J segment 1 base; nucleotides outside the gene matches: 3. As DNA, the CDR3 is TGTGCCAGCAGCGCTAGCGGAGGCACAGATACGCAGTATTTT. Protein: CASSASGGTDTQYF.

The chain joins TRBV19 to TRBJ1-5, with TRBD1 matching over 8 bases. The length of the CDR3 is 14 residues. Germline assignment: CDR1 LNHDA and CDR2 SQIVND (reference sequence). With V trimmed by 5 bases and J by 6 bases, 6 bases remained unmatched. CDR3 protein: CASSSGGRGQPQHF. In nucleotides, the CDR3 is TGTGCCAGTAGTTCAGGGGGCCGTGGTCAGCCCCAGCATTTT.

The V gene is TRBV5-4, the J gene TRBJ1-2, with 8 bases lining up with TRBD1. CDR1 and CDR2 (germline): SGHNT, YYREEE (reference sequence). With V trimmed by 2 bases and J by 4 bases, 10 bases remained unmatched. This CDR3 has 16 residues. In nucleotides, the CDR3 is TGTGCCAGCAGCTTTATGACAGGGGATCAAGGCTATGGCTACACCTTC. Its protein product is CASSFMTGDQGYGYTF.

The rearrangement uses TRBV2 and TRBJ1-5, with D tentatively TRBD1 (5 bases). The CDR3 loop spans 15 amino acids. Germline CDR1 and CDR2: SNHLY and FYNNEI. Trimming cost V 7 bases and J 0 bases, with 13 bases left between them. The chain's CDR3 is CASMGGSYSNQPQHF. CDR3 coding DNA: TGTGCCAGCATGGGGGGATCTTATAGCAATCAGCCCCAGCATTTT.

This clone has only one observation. This rearrangement joins TRBV6-1 to TRBJ2-7, with D unclear. Trimming cost V 1 base and J 0 bases, with 4 bases left between them. This CDR3 spans 13 amino acids. Germline V gene data show CDR1 as MNHNS and CDR2 as SASEGT. CDR3 nucleotide sequence: TGTGCCAGCAGTGAAGGCTACTCCTACGAGCAGTACTTC. It codes for CASSEGYSYEQYF.

In this sample, this clone turned up a few times. The CDR3 nucleotides read TGTGCCAGCAGCCGACTAGCGGGAGGTCGAACCGGGGAGCTGTTTTTT. It yields the protein CASSRLAGGRTGELFF. This chain joins TRBV3-1 (or the pseudogene TRBV3-2) and TRBJ2-2, with TRBD2 matching 13 bases. J lost 5 bases, V lost 4 bases, and 4 bases had no gene match. CDR3 length: 16 amino acids. Germline loops: CDR1 LGHDT, CDR2 YNNKEL (reference sequence).